Below, 20 T cell receptor beta chains from the same sample are listed, as sequenced in a study of blood T cell repertoires in COVID-19. Generated by immunoSEQ multiplex PCR, the TCRdb table keeps only in-frame clones and is missing some. The data contain approximately 430,000 clones, about nine tenths of them seen just once; the ten biggest clones take up under 1.5%. Sequenced: peripheral blood. The source of these receptors is a woman in her thirties with active or convalescent COVID-19.

The V and J genes are TRBV11-2 and TRBJ2-3; D unclear. Germline CDR1 and CDR2: SGHAT and FQNNGV. The CDR3 length is 13 residues. V dropped 3 bases and J dropped 2 bases, with 6 bases sitting between them. The CDR3 DNA is TGTGCCAGCAGCTTCGAGATCACAGATACGCAGTATTTT. Translating gives CASSFEITDTQYF.

This chain connects TRBV2 to TRBJ2-3; perhaps TRBD2 as D (6 bases). V lost 6 bases, J lost 6 bases, and 16 bases lay in between. The CDR3 extends over 14 amino acids. The germline gives CDR1 SNHLY, CDR2 FYNNEI. In nucleotides, the CDR3 is TGTGCCAGCAGCGGGTCGGGGGTTGCGGATACGCAGTATTTT. Its protein is CASSGSGVADTQYF.

The rearrangement uses TRBV7-9 and TRBJ2-5; D is unclear. The CDR3 runs 15 residues. Germline V gene sequence: CDR1 SEHNR, CDR2 FQNEAQ (reference sequence). The V and J ends lost 2 bases and 5 bases respectively, with 15 bases between them. CDR3 DNA: TGTGCCAGCAGCTTACTTCCGACCCAGAGGGAGACCCAGTACTTC. It encodes CASSLLPTQRETQYF.

V and J are TRBV29-1 and TRBJ1-1; TRBD1 is a possible D gene (5 bases). Trimming removed 3 bases at V and 3 bases at J, with 5 bases between. Germline CDR1 SQVTM, CDR2 ANQGSEA. The CDR3 runs 11 residues. In nucleotides, the CDR3 is TGCAGCGTTGACAGGGACACTGAAGCTTTCTTT. Translation gives CSVDRDTEAFF.

The V and J genes are TRBV6-5 and TRBJ2-2; the match to TRBD2 covers 7 bases. V lost 5 bases to trimming and J lost 1 base; unmatched junction nucleotides: 4. This CDR3 is built from 15 residues. Germline CDR1 MNHEY, CDR2 SVGAGI. This CDR3 reads CASSRSSGNTGELFF. In nucleotides, the CDR3 is TGTGCCAGCAGTAGATCTAGCGGGAACACCGGGGAGCTGTTTTTT.

The chain couples TRBV12-3 or TRBV12-4 to TRBJ2-7, with D hard to call. The V end lost 4 bases, the J end lost 4 bases, and 5 bases lay between the germline ends. CDR3 length: 11 residues. CDR3 in DNA: TGTGCCAGCAGTTCTAGGTACGAGCAGTACTTC. Protein: CASSSRYEQYF.

The chain joins TRBV5-1 to TRBJ2-3; TRBD1 matches at 8 bases. CDR3 length equals 15 residues. CDR1 and CDR2 from the germline V gene are SGHRS and YFSETQ. V shed 4 bases, J shed 2 bases, and the junction held 6 bases outside the gene matches. As DNA, the CDR3 is TGCGCCAGCAGCACCGGGACAGGATTCACAGATACGCAGTATTTT. Translated, it gives CASSTGTGFTDTQYF. Full variable domain (outside the CDR3, taken from reference TRBV5-1 and TRBJ2-3): KAGVTQTPRYLIKTRGQQVTLSCSPISGHRSVSWYQQTPGQGLQFLFEYFSETQRNKGNFPGRFSGRQFSNSRSEMNVSTLELGDSALYLCASSTGTGFTDTQYFGPGTRLTVL.

The chain combines TRBV7-9 with TRBJ1-1; D is uncertain. Trimming stripped 8 bases from V and 2 bases from J, with 12 bases between. In germline, CDR1 is SEHNR, CDR2 FQNEAQ (reference sequence). The length of the CDR3 is 13 residues. The CDR3 sequence: CASREIPNTEAFF. The CDR3 DNA reads TGTGCCAGCCGAGAGATACCAAACACTGAAGCTTTCTTT.

A few counts support this clone. The V gene is TRBV7-9, the J gene TRBJ1-6; D gene ambiguous. Germline V CDR1 and CDR2: SEHNR, FQNEAQ (reference sequence). The CDR3 sequence is 15 residues long. The germline V and J ends were trimmed by 5 bases and 0 bases, with 8 bases remaining between them. The CDR3 sequence is CASSAGGSYNSPLHF. DNA for the CDR3: TGTGCCAGCAGCGCCGGTGGCTCCTATAATTCACCCCTCCACTTT.

The chain links TRBV7-8 to TRBJ2-7; the D gene is possibly TRBD2 (7 bases). CDR1 SGHVS and CDR2 FQNEAQ come from the germline V gene. This CDR3 region has 15 residues. V shed 0 bases and J shed 4 bases, with 13 bases lying between them. The DNA of the CDR3 is TGTGCCAGCAGCTTAGCATACAGGGAGGGATACGAGCAGTACTTC. Translating it yields CASSLAYREGYEQYF.

About this clone itself: Within the sample, other DNA sequences also encode this same CDR3. This chain joins TRBV19 and TRBJ1-5; TRBD1 is a possible D gene (5 bases). The CDR3 has 14 residues. Germline V gene sequence: CDR1 LNHDA, CDR2 SQIVND (reference sequence). V dropped 1 base and J dropped 4 bases, with 8 bases sitting between them. Here the CDR3 reads CASSIGQGNQPQHF. DNA of the CDR3: TGTGCCAGTAGTATAGGGCAGGGAAATCAGCCCCAGCATTTT.

This clone showed up just once. CDR3 bases: TGTGCCAGCAGCCAAGTTCCAGGTAGGCAGTATTTT. Protein sequence: CASSQVPGRQYF. This rearrangement joins TRBV3-1 (or the pseudogene TRBV3-2) to TRBJ2-3; D ambiguous. Trimming took off 1 base at V and 11 bases at J, with 10 bases between the two ends. Germline V lookup: CDR1 LGHDT, CDR2 YNNKEL (reference sequence). There are 12 residues in the CDR3.

The chain links TRBV4-1 to TRBJ2-1, with a tentative D call TRBD1 (6 bases). Deletions cut 5 bases from V and 7 bases from J, with 18 bases between. CDR1 is MGHRA and CDR2 is YSYEKL in the germline V gene. The CDR3 consists of 15 residues. Written as DNA, the CDR3 is TGCGCCAGCAGCTATGGGGTATGGGACAAAAATGAGCAGTTCTTC. Its protein product is CASSYGVWDKNEQFF.

The chain is built from TRBV6-4 and TRBJ2-1; 7 bases fit TRBD2. The CDR3 sequence is 14 residues long. V shed 2 bases and J 6 bases; nucleotides not matched to a gene: 4. The V gene's germline CDR1 is MRHNA and CDR2 SNTAGT. In nucleotides, the CDR3 is TGTGCCAGCAGTGACGATCCTAGCGGCAATGAGCAGTTCTTC. Amino acids: CASSDDPSGNEQFF.

J is TRBJ1-1 and V is TRBV5-4; D uncertain. Germline CDR1 SGHNT, CDR2 YYREEE (reference sequence). This CDR3 region has 14 residues. V was shortened by 0 bases and J by 2 bases, with 8 bases between the two germline ends. CDR3 nucleotides: TGTGCCAGCAGCTTGGAATACACCAACACTGAAGCTTTCTTT. It encodes CASSLEYTNTEAFF.

V and J are TRBV5-5 and TRBJ2-1; TRBD2 matches 11 bases. Germline lookup yields CDR1 SGHKS and CDR2 YYEKEE (reference sequence). V shed 4 bases and J 4 bases; nucleotides not matched to a gene: 4. The CDR3 has 15 amino acids. The CDR3 DNA reads as TGTGCCAGCAGCACCGGGACTAGCGGATACAATGAGCAGTTCTTC. Its protein is CASSTGTSGYNEQFF.

V is TRBV11-2 and J is TRBJ1-2, with 11 bases lining up with TRBD1. The germline V gene has CDR1 SGHAT and CDR2 FQNNGV. CDR3 length: 13 amino acids. The J segment lost 7 bases and the V segment lost 6 bases, leaving 4 bases of the junction unmatched. CDR3 sequence reads: CASRRTGGFGYTF. For the CDR3, the DNA is TGTGCCAGCAGACGGACAGGGGGCTTTGGCTACACCTTC.

Here the CDR3 reads CATRGGQGYTEAFF. In DNA form, the CDR3 reads TGTGCCACCCGAGGGGGACAGGGGTACACTGAAGCTTTCTTT. This chain joins TRBV28 and TRBJ1-1, with 10 nucleotides matching TRBD1. The CDR3 spans 14 residues. Trimming took 10 bases from V and 3 from J; bases not matched to a gene: 8. CDR1 and CDR2 (germline): MDHEN, SYDVKM.

The V gene is TRBV19, the J gene TRBJ2-1; D possibly corresponds to TRBD1 (5 bases). CDR3 length: 15 residues. Germline loops: CDR1 LNHDA, CDR2 SQIVND (reference sequence). Trimming stripped 3 bases from V and 7 bases from J, with 16 bases between. The CDR3: CASSILGRVGNEQFF. The CDR3 DNA reads as TGTGCCAGTAGTATCTTAGGCAGGGTCGGGAATGAGCAGTTCTTC.

The chain combines TRBV24-1 with TRBJ2-3, with D perhaps matching TRBD2 (5 bases). Trimming left V 1 base short and J 4 bases short, with 14 bases between. CDR1 KGHDR and CDR2 SFDVKD come from the germline V gene. This CDR3 contains 16 residues. The chain's CDR3 is CATSDFRRAAPDTQYF. DNA for the CDR3: TGTGCCACCAGTGATTTCAGGCGGGCGGCCCCAGATACGCAGTATTTT.